Listed below are T cell receptor beta chains from one sample, sequenced in a study of blood T cell repertoires in COVID-19. Sequencing used immunoSEQ multiplex PCR; TCRdb keeps in-frame clones, though not all of them. The profile shows some 220,000 clones, more than 75% of them singletons. Sequenced sample: peripheral blood. The receptors stem from a woman in her sixties or seventies with COVID-19, enrolled during active disease. CDR3s leave out the opening cysteine and the closing phenylalanine or tryptophan.

TRBJ1-5 TRBV28 14 ASTHTRGTGGQPQH
TRBJ2-7 TRBV7-9 14 ASSSSGRPSSYEQY
TRBJ1-1 TRBV7-2 13 ASSYGGASNTEAF
TRBJ1-5 TRBV7-2 14 ASNQIKDRNNQPQH
TRBJ2-4 TRBV7-2 11 ASSSLAKNIQY
TRBJ1-2 TRBV28 11 ASSIGSHYGYT
TRBJ1-1 TRBV19 12 ASSTIQGATEAF
TRBJ1-1 TRBV10-3 11 AISESGLGEAF
TRBJ2-3 TRBV9 13 ASSLGGSPTDTQY
TRBJ2-1 TRBV7-2 12 ATSQQVSYNEQF
TRBJ2-1 TRBV7-8 17 ASSSSGTSGQVFYNEQF